Below are 5 T cell receptor beta chains sequenced from a single sample in a study of PD-1 blockade in classical Hodgkin lymphoma. The time point denotes: cycle 4 day 1 (C4D1), after less than 7 weeks of nivolumab. Each patient experienced a relapse that followed autologous stem cell transplantation, and brentuximab vedotin exposure varied. The method was immunoSEQ multiplex PCR; TCRdb's version includes in-frame clones alone and lacks a portion of them. The table has approximately 45,000 clones, roughly two thirds seen once. Sample: peripheral blood mononuclear cells (PBMCs), taken before the fourth cycle of nivolumab. The receptor source for this set is a human donor with classical Hodgkin lymphoma.

The chain recombines TRBV7-3 with TRBJ2-1; 12 bases agree with TRBD2. Germline trimming cut 5 bases from V and 10 bases from J; bases unmatched to any gene: 9. The CDR3 is 15 residues long. Germline V gene data show CDR1 as SGHTA and CDR2 as FQGTGA. The CDR3 sequence: CASSLAGLAGQEQFF. CDR3 in DNA: TGTGCCAGCAGCCTCGCGGGACTAGCGGGCCAGGAGCAGTTCTTC.

This clone was observed at least ten times. The chain has TRBV4-2 and TRBJ2-7; D is ambiguous. Trimming pared 1 base from V and 0 bases from J, leaving 13 bases between. The CDR3 covers 16 residues. Germline lookup yields CDR1 LGHNA and CDR2 YNFKEQ. The CDR3 coding sequence is TGTGCCAGCAGCCAAGCGCCCGACCTTAGCTCCTACGAGCAGTACTTC. It encodes CASSQAPDLSSYEQYF.

J is TRBJ1-2 and V is TRBV20-1, with D uncertain. The CDR3 is 10 residues long. Between the trimmed V and J ends, which lost 5 bases and 3 bases, there was a span of 4 bases. The germline V gene has CDR1 DFQATT and CDR2 SNEGSKA (reference sequence). This CDR3 reads CSAVDYGYTF. CDR3 bases: TGCAGTGCTGTAGACTATGGCTACACCTTC.

V is TRBV28 and J is TRBJ2-7; D not certain. The CDR3 extends over 13 amino acids. V lost 7 bases, J lost 3 bases, and 13 bases lay in between. In germline, CDR1 is MDHEN, CDR2 SYDVKM. CDR3 sequence reads: CASNPARGYEQYF. CDR3 coding DNA: TGTGCCAGCAATCCCGCACGTGGCTACGAGCAGTACTTC.

This clone is medium-sized within its sample. The chain couples TRBV28 to TRBJ1-2; 7 nucleotides agree with TRBD1. This CDR3 region has 16 residues. Germline V gene lookup returns CDR1 MDHEN and CDR2 SYDVKM. Trimming removed 4 bases from V and 1 base from J; junction bases left unmatched: 9. The CDR3 is CASSSGTDISNYGYTF. The CDR3 coding sequence is TGTGCCAGCAGTTCAGGGACAGATATTAGTAACTATGGCTACACCTTC.